The 9 T cell receptor beta chains presented below share a single source sample, sequenced in a study of T-cell reconstitution after alpha-beta-depleted transplantation in children. During its preparation, the TCRbeta library received unique molecular identifiers. TCRdb fed the PCR reads into MiXCR, producing one record per CDR3 protein. The table has some 300,000 distinct CDR3 sequences, 6.5% to 9% seen once. What these receptors recognize is not known. The study, taken as a whole, reports: T-cell counts and diversity at one year following transplant were attributed mainly to newly produced T cells.

The material sequenced was peripheral blood, taken 360 days after TCRalphabeta/CD19-depleted stem cell transplant. The source is a female patient aged 2-9 years who had a stem cell transplant for Fanconi anemia, so the T cells may come from the graft donor.

This clonotype was counted many times. The junction shows a germline mismatch at one end, possibly a read error. The rearrangement joins TRBV5-1 to TRBJ1-2; 9 bases match TRBD1. Per germline, CDR1 SGHRS and CDR2 YFSETQ. The CDR3 spans 13 residues. CDR3 in amino acids: CASSLQGARGYTF. CDR3 in DNA: TGTGCCAGCAGTTTACAGGGGGCGAGGGGCTACACCTTC.

This clonotype turned up a few times. The chain is built from TRBV12-3 or TRBV12-4 and TRBJ1-6; D is possibly TRBD1 (6 bases). The V and J ends lost 7 bases and 9 bases respectively, with 16 bases between them. The CDR3 length is 14 residues. This CDR3 is CASNNRVLGSPLHF. DNA of the CDR3: TGTGCCAGCAATAACAGGGTATTAGGTTCACCCCTCCACTTT.

The chain carries TRBV3-1 and TRBJ2-7; D tentatively fits TRBD1 or TRBD2 (5 bases each). The V and J ends lost 0 bases and 6 bases respectively, with 12 bases between them. CDR1 LGHDT and CDR2 YNNKEL come from the germline V gene (reference sequence). The CDR3 runs 14 residues. The CDR3 DNA reads TGTGCCAGCAGCCAAGATCCCGGGGCGGGCGAGCAGTACTTC. Translated, it gives CASSQDPGAGEQYF.

This clonotype was seen a handful of times. The chain couples TRBV6-2 or TRBV6-3 to TRBJ1-5; unclear D gene. The CDR3 extends over 16 amino acids. V lost 1 base and J 1 base, leaving 11 bases between the germline ends. In germline, CDR1 is MNHEY, CDR2 SVGEGT. CDR3 sequence (DNA): TGTGCCAGCAGTTACTGGACGGGGAGAAGCAATCAGCCCCAGCATTTT. Amino acid sequence: CASSYWTGRSNQPQHF.

This clonotype was picked up a small number of times. V gene TRBV15 combines with J gene TRBJ2-1, with a tentative D call TRBD1 (5 bases). Trimming left V 0 bases short and J 4 bases short, with 7 bases between. Germline values: CDR1 LNHNV, CDR2 YYDKDF (reference sequence). The CDR3 runs 14 residues. The CDR3 is CATSREDTYNEQFF. For the CDR3, the DNA is TGTGCCACCAGCAGAGAGGACACGTACAATGAGCAGTTCTTC.

This clonotype was observed many times. The V and J genes are TRBV7-2 and TRBJ1-1; D gene uncertain. The germline V and J ends were trimmed by 3 bases and 5 bases, with 7 bases remaining between them. The CDR3 loop spans 12 amino acids. Germline V CDR1 and CDR2: SGHTA, FQGNSA. The CDR3: CASSLWDTEAFF. The CDR3 region has the DNA TGTGCCAGCAGCTTGTGGGATACTGAAGCTTTCTTT.

The genes are TRBV21-1 and TRBJ2-5; TRBD1, the D gene given by the table, was not confirmed from the DNA. TRBV21-1 is noted as a pseudogene. The CDR3 consists of 16 residues. Here the CDR3 DNA reads TGTGCCAGCACTAAATTCCCGGGACAGACACAAGAGACCCAGTACTTC. It translates to CASTKFPGQTQETQYF.

This clonotype showed up many times. V gene TRBV5-1 combines with J gene TRBJ2-3; tentatively, D is TRBD1 or TRBD2 (5 bases each). V was trimmed by 4 bases and J by 0 bases, leaving 12 bases between them. The germline V gene has CDR1 SGHRS and CDR2 YFSETQ. The CDR3 spans 15 residues. The CDR3 nucleotides are TGCGCCAGCAGCCTTCGGGGCGGTAGCACAGATACGCAGTATTTT. Protein product: CASSLRGGSTDTQYF.

This clonotype was counted many times. The chain combines TRBV20-1 with TRBJ1-4, with D maybe TRBD1 (5 bases). Trimming removed 2 bases at V and 6 bases at J, with 10 bases between. This CDR3 has 13 residues. The germline V gene has CDR1 DFQATT and CDR2 SNEGSKA (reference sequence). The CDR3 loop reads CSARQGFYEKLFF. DNA for the CDR3: TGCAGTGCTAGACAGGGTTTTTATGAAAAACTGTTTTTT.